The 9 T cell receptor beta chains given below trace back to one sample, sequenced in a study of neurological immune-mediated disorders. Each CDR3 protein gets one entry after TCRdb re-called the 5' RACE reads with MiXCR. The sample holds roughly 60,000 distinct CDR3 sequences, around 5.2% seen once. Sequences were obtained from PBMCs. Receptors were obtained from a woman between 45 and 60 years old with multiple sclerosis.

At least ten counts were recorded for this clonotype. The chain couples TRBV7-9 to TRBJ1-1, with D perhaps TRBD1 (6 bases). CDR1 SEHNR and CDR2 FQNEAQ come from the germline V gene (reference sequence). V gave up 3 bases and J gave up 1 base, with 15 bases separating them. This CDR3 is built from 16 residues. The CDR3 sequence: CASSFPAGHTNTEAFF. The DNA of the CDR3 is TGTGCCAGCAGCTTTCCCGCGGGACACACGAACACTGAAGCTTTCTTT.

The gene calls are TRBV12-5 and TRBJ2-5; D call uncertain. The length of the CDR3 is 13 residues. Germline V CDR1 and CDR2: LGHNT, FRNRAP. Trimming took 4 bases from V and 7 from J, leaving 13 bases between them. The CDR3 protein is CASGSSIARTQYF. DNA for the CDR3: TGTGCTAGTGGTTCCTCAATCGCCCGGACCCAGTACTTC.

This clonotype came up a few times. The CDR3 coding sequence is TGTGCCAGCAGCTTAAAGACAGGGGGCACCGGGGAGCTGTTTTTT. Protein product: CASSLKTGGTGELFF. The chain employs TRBV7-9 and TRBJ2-2; 9 bases line up with TRBD1. This CDR3 is 15 amino acids long. V gave up 2 bases and J gave up 4 bases; unmatched junction bases: 2. Germline V lookup: CDR1 SEHNR, CDR2 FQNEAQ (reference sequence).

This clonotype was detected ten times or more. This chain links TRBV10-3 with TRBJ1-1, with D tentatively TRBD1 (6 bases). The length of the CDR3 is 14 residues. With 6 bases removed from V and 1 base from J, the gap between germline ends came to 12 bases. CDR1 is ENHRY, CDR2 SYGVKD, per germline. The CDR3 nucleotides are TGTGCCATCAGAAGGGGGACGGAGAACACTGAAGCTTTCTTT. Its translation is CAIRRGTENTEAFF.

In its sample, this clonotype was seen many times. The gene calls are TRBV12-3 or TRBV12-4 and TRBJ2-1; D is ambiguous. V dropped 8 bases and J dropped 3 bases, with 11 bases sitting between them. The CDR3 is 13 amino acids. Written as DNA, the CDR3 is TGTGCCAGCGGACGAACGCTCTACAATGAGCAGTTCTTC. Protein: CASGRTLYNEQFF.

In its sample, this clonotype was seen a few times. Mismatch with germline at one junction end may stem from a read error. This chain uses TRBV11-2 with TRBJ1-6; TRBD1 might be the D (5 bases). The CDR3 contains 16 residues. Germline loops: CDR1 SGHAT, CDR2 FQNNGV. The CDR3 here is CASSSLKGPANSPLNF. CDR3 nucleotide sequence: TGTGCCAGCAGCTCCCTAAAGGGACCGGCTAATTCACCCCTCAACTTT.

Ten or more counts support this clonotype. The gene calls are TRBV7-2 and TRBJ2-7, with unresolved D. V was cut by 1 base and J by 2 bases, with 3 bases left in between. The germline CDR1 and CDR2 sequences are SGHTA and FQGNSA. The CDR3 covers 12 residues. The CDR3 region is CASSLGTYEQYF. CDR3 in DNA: TGTGCCAGCAGCTTAGGAACCTACGAGCAGTACTTC.

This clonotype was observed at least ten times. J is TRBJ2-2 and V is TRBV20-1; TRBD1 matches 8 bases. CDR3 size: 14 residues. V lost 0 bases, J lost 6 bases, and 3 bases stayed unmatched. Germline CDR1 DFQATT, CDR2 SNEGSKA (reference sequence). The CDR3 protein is CSAREDREAGELFF. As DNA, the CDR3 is TGCAGTGCTAGAGAGGACAGGGAAGCCGGGGAGCTGTTTTTT.

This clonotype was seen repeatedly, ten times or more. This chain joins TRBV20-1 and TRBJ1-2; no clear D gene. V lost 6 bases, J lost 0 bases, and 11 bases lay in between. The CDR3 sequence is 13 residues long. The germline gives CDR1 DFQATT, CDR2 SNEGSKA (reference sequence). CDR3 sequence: CSASGLANYGYTF. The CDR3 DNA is TGCAGTGCGAGTGGGTTAGCTAACTATGGCTACACCTTC.